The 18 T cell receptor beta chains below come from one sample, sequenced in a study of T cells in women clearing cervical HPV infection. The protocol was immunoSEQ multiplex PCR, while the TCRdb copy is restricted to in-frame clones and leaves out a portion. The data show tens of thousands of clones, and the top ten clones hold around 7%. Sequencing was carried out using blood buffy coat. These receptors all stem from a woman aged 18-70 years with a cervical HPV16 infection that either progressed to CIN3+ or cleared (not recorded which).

The CDR3 is CASSLGQGTLNEQFF. The sequenced part of the CDR3 DNA is TGTGCCAGCAGCTTGGGGCAGGGGACCCTCAATGAG. The chain joins TRBV5-6 to TRBJ2-1; D perhaps matches TRBD1 (6 bases). The CDR3 extends 3 residues past the end of the read, so its final part is completed from the germline J gene. This CDR3 contains 15 residues. The germline CDR1 and CDR2 sequences are SGHDT and YYEEEE. Deletions cut 0 bases from V and 6 bases from J, with 13 bases between.

This CDR3 is CSVAPDPRHKSRAFF. The CDR3 bases that were read are TGCAGCGTTGCCCCAGACCCGAGACATAAATCGCGA. The rearrangement joins TRBV29-1 to TRBJ1-1; D not certain. The read gets to within 3 residues of the CDR3 end, and the germline J gene fills in the rest. There are 15 residues in the CDR3. Germline CDR1 reads SQVTM; CDR2 reads ANQGSEA.

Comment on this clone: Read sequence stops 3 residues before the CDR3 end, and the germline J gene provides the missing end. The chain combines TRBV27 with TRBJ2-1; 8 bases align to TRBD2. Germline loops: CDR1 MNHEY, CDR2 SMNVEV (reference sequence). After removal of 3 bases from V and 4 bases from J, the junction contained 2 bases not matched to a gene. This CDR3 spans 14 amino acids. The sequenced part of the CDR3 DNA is TGTGCCAGCAGTTTGGGACTAGAATACAATGAG. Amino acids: CASSLGLEYNE. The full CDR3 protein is CASSLGLEYNEQFF.

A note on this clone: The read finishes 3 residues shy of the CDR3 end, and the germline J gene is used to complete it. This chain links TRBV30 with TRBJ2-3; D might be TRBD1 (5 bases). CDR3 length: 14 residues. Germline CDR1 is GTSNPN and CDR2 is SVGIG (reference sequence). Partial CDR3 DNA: TGTGCCTGGAGTGTTTCACCCAGGGAAGAGACG. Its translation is CAWSVSPREET. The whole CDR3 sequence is CAWSVSPREETQYF. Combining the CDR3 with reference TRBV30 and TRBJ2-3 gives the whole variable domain SQTIHQWPATLVQPVGSPLSLECTVEGTSNPNLYWYRQAAGRGLQLLFYSVGIGQISSEVPQNLSASRPQDRQFILSSKKLLLSDSGFYLCAWSVSPREETQYFGPGTRLTVL.

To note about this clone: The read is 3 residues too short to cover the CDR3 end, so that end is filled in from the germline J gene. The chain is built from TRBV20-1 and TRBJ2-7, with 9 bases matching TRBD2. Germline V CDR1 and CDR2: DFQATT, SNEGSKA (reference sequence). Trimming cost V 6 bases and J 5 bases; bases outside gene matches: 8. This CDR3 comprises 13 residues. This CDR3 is CSARRAGGNEQYF. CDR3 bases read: TGCAGTGCCAGGCGGGCGGGAGGGAACGAG.

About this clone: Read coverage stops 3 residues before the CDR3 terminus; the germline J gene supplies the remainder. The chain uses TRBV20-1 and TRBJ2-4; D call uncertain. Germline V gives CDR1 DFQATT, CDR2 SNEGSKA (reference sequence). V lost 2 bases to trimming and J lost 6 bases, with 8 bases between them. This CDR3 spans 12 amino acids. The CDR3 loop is CSARIGSNIQYF. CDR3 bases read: TGCAGTGCTAGAATCGGTTCAAACATT.

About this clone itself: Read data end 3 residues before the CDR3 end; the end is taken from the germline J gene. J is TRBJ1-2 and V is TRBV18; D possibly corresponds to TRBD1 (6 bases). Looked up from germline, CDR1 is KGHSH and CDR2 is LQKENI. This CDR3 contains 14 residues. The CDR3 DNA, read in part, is TGTGCCAGCTCAATAAGCGGGGACAACAATGAC. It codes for CASSISGDNND. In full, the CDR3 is CASSISGDNNDYTF.

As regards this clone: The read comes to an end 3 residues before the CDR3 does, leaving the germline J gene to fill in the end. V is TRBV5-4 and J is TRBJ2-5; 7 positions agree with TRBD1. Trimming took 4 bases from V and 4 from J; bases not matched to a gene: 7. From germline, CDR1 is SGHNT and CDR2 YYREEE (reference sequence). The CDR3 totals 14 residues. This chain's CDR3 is CASSQQGTPETQYF. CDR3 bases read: TGTGCCAGCAGCCAACAGGGGACCCCAGAGACC.

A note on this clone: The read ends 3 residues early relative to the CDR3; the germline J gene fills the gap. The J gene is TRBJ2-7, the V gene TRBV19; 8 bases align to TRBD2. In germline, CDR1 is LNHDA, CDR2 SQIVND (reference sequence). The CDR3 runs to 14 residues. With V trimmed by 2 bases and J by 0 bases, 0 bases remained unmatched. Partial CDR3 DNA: TGTGCCAGTAGTATAACTAGCGGCTCCTACGAG. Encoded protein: CASSITSGSYE. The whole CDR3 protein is CASSITSGSYEQYF.

The sequenced CDR3 bases are TGCAGTGCCGGGACTAGCGGGTTCTACACAGATACG. Amino acid sequence: CSAGTSGFYTDT. Given in full, the CDR3 is CSAGTSGFYTDTQYF. This sequence joins TRBV20-1 and TRBJ2-3, with 12 bases matching TRBD2. The read ends 3 residues early relative to the CDR3; the germline J gene fills the gap. J was trimmed by 2 bases and V by 6 bases; bases with no gene match: 6. This CDR3 comprises 15 residues. Looked up from germline, CDR1 is DFQATT and CDR2 is SNEGSKA (reference sequence).

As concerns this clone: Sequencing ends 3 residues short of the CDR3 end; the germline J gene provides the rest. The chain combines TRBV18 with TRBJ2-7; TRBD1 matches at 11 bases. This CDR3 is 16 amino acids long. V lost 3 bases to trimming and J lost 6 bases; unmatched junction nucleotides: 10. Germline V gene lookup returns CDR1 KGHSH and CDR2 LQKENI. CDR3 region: CASSPVDGTGGVEQYF. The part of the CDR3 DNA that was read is TGTGCCAGCTCACCCGTTGACGGGACAGGGGGAGTCGAG.

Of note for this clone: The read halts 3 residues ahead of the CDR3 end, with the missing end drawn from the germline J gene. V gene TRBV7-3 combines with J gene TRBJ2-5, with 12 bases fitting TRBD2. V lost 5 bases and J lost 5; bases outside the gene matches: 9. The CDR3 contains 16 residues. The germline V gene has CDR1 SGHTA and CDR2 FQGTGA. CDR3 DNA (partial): TGTGCCAGCAGCCCAATGACTAGCGGGAGCCCGGAGACC. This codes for CASSPMTSGSPET. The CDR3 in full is CASSPMTSGSPETQYF.

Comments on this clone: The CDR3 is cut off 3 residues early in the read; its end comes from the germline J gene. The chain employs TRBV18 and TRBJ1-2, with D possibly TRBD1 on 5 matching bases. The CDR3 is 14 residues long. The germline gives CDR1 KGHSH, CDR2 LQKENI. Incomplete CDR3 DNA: TGTGCCAGCTCACCACGGGGGGAAACAGATACC. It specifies CASSPRGETDT. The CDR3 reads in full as CASSPRGETDTYTF.

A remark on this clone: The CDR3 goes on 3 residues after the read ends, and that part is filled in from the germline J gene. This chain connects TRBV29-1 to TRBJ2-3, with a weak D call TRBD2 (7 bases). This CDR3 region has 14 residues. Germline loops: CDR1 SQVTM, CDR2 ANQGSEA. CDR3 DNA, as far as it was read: TGCAGCGTCATGCCCGGGGGGCGAGGAGAGACG. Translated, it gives CSVMPGGRGET. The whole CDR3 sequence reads CSVMPGGRGETQYF.

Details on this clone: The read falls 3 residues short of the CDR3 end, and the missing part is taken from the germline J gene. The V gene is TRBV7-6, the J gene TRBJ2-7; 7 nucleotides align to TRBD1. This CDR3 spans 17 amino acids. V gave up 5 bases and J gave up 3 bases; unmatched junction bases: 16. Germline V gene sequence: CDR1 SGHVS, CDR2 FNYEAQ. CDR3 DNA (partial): TGTGCCAGCAGCCCTGCCCGGATGAGACAGGGCATCTACGAG. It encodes CASSPARMRQGIYE. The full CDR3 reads CASSPARMRQGIYEQYF.

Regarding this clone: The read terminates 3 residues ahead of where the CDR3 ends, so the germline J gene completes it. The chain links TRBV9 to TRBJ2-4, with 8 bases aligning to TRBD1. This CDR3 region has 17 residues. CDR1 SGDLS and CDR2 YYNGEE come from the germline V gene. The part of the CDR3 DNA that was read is TGTGCCAGCAGCCCGAGGCCCTTCAGGGGGCGCGACTATGGT. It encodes CASSPRPFRGRDYG. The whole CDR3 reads CASSPRPFRGRDYGQYF.

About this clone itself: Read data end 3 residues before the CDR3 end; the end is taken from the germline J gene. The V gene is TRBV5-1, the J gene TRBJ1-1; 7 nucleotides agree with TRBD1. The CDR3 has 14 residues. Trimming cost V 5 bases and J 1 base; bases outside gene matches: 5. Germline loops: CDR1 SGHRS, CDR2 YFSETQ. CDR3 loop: CASRPTGENTEAFF. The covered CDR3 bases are TGCGCCAGCAGGCCTACAGGGGAGAACACTGAA.

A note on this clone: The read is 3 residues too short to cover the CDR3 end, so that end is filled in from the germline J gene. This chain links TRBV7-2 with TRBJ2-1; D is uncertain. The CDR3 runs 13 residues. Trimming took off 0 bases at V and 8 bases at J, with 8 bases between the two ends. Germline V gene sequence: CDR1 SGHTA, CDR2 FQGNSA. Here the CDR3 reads CASSLARQDEQFF. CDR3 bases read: TGTGCCAGCAGCTTAGCCCGGCAGGATGAG.